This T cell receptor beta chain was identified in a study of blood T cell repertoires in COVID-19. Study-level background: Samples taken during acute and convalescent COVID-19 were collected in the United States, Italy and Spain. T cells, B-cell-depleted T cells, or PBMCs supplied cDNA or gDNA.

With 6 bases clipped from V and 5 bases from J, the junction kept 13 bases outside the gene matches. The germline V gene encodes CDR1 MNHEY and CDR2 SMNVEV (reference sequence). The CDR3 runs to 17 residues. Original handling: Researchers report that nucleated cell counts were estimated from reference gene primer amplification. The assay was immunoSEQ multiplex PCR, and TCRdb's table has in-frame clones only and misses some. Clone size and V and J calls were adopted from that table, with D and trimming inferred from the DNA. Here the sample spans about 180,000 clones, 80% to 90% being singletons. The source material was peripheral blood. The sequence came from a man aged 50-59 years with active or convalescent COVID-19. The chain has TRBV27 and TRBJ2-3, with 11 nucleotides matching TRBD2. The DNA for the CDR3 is TGTGCCAGCAGACTCAATTTAGCGGGAGGGCTGGGAGATACGCAGTATTTT. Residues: CASRLNLAGGLGDTQYF.